The present entry profiles one T cell receptor (beta chain) with its context. The data are from a study of blood T cell repertoires in COVID-19. Study overall: Spain, Italy and the United States supplied samples that represented acute and convalescent COVID-19.

As originally analysed: Nucleated cell number was recorded as an estimate derived from reference gene primer amplification. Here immunoSEQ multiplex PCR was the method, and the copy in TCRdb shows in-frame clones only, minus some. V, J and clone size derive from that table, while D and trimming were established from the DNA sequence. The sample records some 450,000 clones, about 91% being singletons. Trimming cost V 6 bases and J 8 bases; bases outside gene matches: 11. This CDR3 contains 15 residues. From germline, CDR1 is MNHEY and CDR2 SVGAGI. The chain has TRBV6-5 and TRBJ1-4; 8 bases line up with TRBD1. The origin of this receptor is a woman between 45 and 65 years old with COVID-19, enrolled during active disease. Material: peripheral blood. This CDR3 reads CASRAFTGGDEKLFF. As DNA, the CDR3 is TGTGCCAGCAGAGCGTTCACAGGGGGGGACGAAAAACTGTTTTTT.